The clone carrying this TCR beta chain was seen only a few times. The sample comes from a study of radiation and T cells in renal cell carcinoma. Time point: blood 4 weeks post-SBRT, at nephrectomy. The treatment here: 15 Gy SBRT to primary tumor, nephrectomy 4 weeks later. Nephrectomy followed 15 Gy stereotactic body radiation by 4 weeks. Measured with immunoSEQ multiplex PCR; TCRdb has only the in-frame clones, and not every one. The sample includes around 140,000 clones, 75% to 90% of them seen just once. Trimming stripped 6 bases from V and 0 bases from J, with 14 bases between. The CDR3 sequence is 15 residues long. The germline gives CDR1 KGHSH, CDR2 LQKENI.

The source is a woman aged 45-59 years with renal cell carcinoma. The specimen was blood, collected from a patient whose treatment included radiotherapy and nephrectomy. The V gene is TRBV18, the J gene TRBJ1-1; D remains unclear. This CDR3 is CASSIPGGLNTEAFF. The DNA for the CDR3 is TGTGCCAGCTCGATCCCGGGCGGATTGAACACTGAAGCTTTCTTT.